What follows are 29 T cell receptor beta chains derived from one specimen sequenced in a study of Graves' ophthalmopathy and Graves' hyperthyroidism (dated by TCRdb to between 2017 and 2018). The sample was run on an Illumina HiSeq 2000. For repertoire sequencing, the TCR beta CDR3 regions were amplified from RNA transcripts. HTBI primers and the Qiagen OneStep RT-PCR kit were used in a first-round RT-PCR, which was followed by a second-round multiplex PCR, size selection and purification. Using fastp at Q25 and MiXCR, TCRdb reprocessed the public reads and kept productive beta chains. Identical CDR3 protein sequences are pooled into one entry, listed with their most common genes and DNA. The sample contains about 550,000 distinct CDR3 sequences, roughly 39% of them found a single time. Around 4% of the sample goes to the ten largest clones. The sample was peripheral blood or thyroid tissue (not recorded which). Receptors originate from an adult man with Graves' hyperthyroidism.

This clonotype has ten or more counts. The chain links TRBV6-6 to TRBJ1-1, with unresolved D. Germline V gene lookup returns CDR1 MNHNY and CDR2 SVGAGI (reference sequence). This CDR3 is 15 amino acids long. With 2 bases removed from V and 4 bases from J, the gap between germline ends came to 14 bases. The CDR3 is CASSYGAGKLTEAFF. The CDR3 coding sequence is TGTGCCAGCAGTTACGGCGCGGGTAAGCTCACTGAAGCTTTCTTT.

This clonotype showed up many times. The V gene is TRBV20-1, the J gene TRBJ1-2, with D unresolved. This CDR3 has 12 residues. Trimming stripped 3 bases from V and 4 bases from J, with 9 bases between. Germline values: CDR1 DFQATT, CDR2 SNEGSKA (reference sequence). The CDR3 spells CSASVVGYGYTF. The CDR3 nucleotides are TGCAGTGCTAGCGTGGTGGGCTATGGCTACACCTTC.

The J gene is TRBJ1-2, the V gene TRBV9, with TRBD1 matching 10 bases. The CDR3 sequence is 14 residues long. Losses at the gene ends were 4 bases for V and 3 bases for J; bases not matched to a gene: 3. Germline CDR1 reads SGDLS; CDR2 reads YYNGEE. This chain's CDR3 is CASSRQGADYGYTF. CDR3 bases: TGTGCCAGCAGCAGACAGGGGGCCGACTATGGCTACACCTTC.

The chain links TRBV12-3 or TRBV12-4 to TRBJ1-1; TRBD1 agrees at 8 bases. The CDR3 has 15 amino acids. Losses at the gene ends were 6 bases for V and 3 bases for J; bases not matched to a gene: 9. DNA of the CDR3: TGTGCCAGCAGCTTCAGGGGGCTTTTGGACACTGAAGCTTTCTTT. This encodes CASSFRGLLDTEAFF.

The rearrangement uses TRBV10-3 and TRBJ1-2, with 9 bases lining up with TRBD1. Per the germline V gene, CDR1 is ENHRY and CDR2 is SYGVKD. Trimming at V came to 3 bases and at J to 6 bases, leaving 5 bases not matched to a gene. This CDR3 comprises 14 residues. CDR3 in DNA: TGTGCCATCAGTGAAGGACAGGGGAGAGATGGCTACACCTTC. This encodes CAISEGQGRDGYTF.

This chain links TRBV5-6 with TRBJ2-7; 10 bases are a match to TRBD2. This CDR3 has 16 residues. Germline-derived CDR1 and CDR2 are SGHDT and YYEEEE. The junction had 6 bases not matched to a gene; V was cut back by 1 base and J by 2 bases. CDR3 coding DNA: TGTGCCAGCAGCTTGATTTCGCTAGCGGGAGCCTACGAGCAGTACTTC. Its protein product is CASSLISLAGAYEQYF.

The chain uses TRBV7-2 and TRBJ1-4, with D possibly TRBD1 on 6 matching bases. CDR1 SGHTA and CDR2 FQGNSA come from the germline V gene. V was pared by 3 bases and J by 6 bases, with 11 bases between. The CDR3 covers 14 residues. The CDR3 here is CASSFGGVDEKLFF. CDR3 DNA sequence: TGTGCCAGCAGCTTCGGGGGCGTAGATGAAAAACTGTTTTTT.

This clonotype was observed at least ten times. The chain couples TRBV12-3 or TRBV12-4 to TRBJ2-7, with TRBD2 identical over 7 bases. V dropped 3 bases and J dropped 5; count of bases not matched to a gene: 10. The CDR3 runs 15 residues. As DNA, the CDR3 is TGTGCCAGCAGTTTTGGGGGGGGTCGGCCCCACGAGCAGTACTTC. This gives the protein CASSFGGGRPHEQYF.

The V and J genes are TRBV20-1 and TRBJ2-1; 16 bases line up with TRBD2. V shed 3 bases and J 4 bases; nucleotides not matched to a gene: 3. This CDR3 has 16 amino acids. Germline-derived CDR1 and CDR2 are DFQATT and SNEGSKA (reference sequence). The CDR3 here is CSARGLAGGLYNEQFF. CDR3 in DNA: TGCAGTGCTAGGGGACTAGCGGGGGGGTTATACAATGAGCAGTTCTTC.

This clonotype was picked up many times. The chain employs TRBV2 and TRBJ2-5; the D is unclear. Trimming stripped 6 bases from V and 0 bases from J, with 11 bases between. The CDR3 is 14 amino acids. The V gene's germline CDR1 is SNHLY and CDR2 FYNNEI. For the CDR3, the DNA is TGTGCCAGCAGAGAACGGAGAAACCAAGAGACCCAGTACTTC. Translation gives CASRERRNQETQYF. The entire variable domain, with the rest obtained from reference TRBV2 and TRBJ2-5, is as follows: EPEVTQTPSHQVTQMGQEVILRCVPISNHLYFYWYRQILGQKVEFLVSFYNNEISEKSEIFDDQFSVERPDGSNFTLKIRSTKLEDSAMYFCASRERRNQETQYFGPGTRLLVL.

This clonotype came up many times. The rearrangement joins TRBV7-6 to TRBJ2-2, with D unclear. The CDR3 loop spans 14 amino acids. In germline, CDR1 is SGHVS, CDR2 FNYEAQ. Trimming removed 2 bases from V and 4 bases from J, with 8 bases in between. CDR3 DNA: TGTGCCAGCAGCTTAATTGGGGTCACCGGGGAGCTGTTTTTT. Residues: CASSLIGVTGELFF.

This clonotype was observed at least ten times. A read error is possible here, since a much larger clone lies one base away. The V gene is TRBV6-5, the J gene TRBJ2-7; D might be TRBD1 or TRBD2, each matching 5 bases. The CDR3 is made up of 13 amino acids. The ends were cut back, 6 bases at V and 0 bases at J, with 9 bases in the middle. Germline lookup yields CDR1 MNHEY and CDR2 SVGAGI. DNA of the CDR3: TGTGCCAGCAGACCAGGGAGCTCCTACGAGCAGTACTTC. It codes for CASRPGSSYEQYF.

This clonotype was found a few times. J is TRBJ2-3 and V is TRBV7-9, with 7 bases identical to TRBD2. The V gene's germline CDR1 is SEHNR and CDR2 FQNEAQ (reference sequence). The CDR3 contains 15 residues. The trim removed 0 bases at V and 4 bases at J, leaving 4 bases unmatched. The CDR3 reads CASSLAGGPADTQYF. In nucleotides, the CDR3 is TGTGCCAGCAGCTTAGCGGGAGGGCCCGCAGATACGCAGTATTTT.

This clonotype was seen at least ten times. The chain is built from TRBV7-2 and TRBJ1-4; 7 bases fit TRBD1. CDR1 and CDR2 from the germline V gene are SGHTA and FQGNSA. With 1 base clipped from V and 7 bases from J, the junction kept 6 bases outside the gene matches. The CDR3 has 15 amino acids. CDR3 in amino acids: CASSLGGGGFEKLFF. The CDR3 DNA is TGTGCCAGCAGCTTAGGAGGGGGCGGATTTGAAAAACTGTTTTTT.

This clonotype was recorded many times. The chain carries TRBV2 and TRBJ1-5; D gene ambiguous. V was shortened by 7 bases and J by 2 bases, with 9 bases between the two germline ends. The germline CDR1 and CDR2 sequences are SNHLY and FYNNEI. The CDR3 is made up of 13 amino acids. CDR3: CASTMGGNQPQHF. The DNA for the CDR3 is TGTGCCAGCACAATGGGTGGCAATCAGCCCCAGCATTTT.

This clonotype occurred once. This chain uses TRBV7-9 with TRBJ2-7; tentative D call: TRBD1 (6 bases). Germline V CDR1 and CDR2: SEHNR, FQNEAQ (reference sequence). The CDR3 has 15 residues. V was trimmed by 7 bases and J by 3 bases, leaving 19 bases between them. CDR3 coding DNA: TGTGCCAGCACCCCAGGGACCGAGGGGGACTACGAGCAGTACTTC. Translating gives CASTPGTEGDYEQYF.

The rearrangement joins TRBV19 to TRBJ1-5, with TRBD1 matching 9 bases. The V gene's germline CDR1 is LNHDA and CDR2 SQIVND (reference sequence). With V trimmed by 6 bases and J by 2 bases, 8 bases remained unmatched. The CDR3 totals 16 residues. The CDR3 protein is CASRGTGFSGNQPQHF. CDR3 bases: TGTGCCAGTAGAGGGACAGGGTTTTCTGGCAATCAGCCCCAGCATTTT.

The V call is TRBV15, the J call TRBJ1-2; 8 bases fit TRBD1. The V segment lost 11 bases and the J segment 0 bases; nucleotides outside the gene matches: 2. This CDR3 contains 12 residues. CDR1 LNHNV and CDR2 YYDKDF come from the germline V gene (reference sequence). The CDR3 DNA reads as TGTGCCGCGGGACAGGCTAACTATGGCTACACCTTC. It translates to CAAGQANYGYTF.

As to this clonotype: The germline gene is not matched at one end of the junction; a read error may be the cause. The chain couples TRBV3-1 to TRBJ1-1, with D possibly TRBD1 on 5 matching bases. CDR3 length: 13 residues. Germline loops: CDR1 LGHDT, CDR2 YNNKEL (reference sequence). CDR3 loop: CASSLQGKTEAFF. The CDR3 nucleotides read TGTGCCAGTAGCCTTCAGGGTAAGACTGAAGCTTTCTTT.

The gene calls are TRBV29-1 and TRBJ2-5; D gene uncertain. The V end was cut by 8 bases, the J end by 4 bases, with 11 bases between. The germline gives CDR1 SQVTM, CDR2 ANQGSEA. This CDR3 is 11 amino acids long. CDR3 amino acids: CSFPVSETQYF. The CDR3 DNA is TGCAGCTTCCCAGTTTCAGAGACCCAGTACTTC.

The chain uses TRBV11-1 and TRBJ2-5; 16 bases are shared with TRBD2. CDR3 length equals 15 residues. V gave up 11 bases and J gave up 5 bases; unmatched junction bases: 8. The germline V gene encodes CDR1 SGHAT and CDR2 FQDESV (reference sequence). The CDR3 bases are TGTGCCTACGGGACTAGCGGGGGGGCCGAGGAGACCCAGTACTTC. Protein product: CAYGTSGGAEETQYF.

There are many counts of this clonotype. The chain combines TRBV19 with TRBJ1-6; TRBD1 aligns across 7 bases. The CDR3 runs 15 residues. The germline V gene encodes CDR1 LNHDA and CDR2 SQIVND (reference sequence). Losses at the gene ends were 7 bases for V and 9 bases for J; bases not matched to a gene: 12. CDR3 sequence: CASTPDRVWSSPLHF. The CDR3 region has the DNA TGTGCCAGTACCCCCGACAGGGTCTGGTCTTCACCCCTCCACTTT.

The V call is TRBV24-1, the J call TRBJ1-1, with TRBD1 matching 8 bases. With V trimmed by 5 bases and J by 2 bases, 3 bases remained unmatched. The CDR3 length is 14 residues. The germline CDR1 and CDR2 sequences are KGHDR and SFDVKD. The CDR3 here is CATSGTGPNTEAFF. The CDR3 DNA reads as TGTGCCACCAGTGGGACAGGGCCTAACACTGAAGCTTTCTTT.

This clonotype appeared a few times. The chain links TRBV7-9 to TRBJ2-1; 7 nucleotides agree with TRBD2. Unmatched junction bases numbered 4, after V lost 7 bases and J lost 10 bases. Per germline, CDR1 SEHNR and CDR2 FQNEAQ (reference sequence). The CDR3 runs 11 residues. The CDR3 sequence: CASTPRGEQFF. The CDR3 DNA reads TGTGCCAGCACCCCGCGGGGGGAGCAGTTCTTC. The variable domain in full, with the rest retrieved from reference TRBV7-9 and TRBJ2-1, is DTGVSQNPRHKITKRGQNVTFRCDPISEHNRLYWYRQTLGQGPEFLTYFQNEAQLEKSRLLSDRFSAERPKGSFSTLEIQRTEQGDSAMYLCASTPRGEQFFGPGTRLTVL.

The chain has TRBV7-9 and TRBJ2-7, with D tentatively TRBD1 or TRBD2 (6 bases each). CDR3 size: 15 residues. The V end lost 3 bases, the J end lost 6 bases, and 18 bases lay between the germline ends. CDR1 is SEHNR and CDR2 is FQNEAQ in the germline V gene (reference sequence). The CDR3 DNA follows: TGTGCCAGCAGCTTGGGACTTAGGGGGGATACCGAGCAGTACTTC. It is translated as CASSLGLRGDTEQYF.

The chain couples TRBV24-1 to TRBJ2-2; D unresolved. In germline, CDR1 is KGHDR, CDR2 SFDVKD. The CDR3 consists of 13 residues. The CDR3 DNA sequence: TGTGCTAGAGATGACGGACGGACCGGGGAGCTGTTTTTT. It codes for CARDDGRTGELFF.

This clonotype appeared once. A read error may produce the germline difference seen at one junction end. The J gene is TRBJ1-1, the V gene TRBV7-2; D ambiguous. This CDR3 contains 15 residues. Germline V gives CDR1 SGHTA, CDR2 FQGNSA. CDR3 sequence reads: CASSLMGRRNAEAFF. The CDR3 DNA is TGCGCCAGCAGTCTGATGGGTAGGCGGAACGCTGAAGCTTTCTTT.

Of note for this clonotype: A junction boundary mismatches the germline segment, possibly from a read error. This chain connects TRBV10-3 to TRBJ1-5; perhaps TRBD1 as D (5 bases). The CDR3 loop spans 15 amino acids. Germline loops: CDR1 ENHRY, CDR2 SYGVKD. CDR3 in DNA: TGTGCCAGCAGTGCGGGACTTGGGATCAATGAGCCCCAGCATTTT. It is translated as CASSAGLGINEPQHF.

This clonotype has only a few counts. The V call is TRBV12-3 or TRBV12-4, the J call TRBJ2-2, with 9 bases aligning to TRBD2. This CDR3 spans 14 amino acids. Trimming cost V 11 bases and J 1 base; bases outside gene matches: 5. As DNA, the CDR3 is TGTGCCGGTAGCGGGAGTGGGAACACCGGGGAGCTGTTTTTT. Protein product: CAGSGSGNTGELFF.